This entry is about one TCR beta chain. This record belongs to a study of blood T cell repertoires in COVID-19. Background on the study: Sites in the United States, Italy and Spain provided acute and convalescent COVID-19 samples. Sample material is recorded as cDNA or gDNA derived from T cells, B-cell-depleted T cells, or PBMCs.

Assay used: immunoSEQ multiplex PCR; TCRdb lists only in-frame clones, some missing. The profile shows some 200,000 clones, approximately 80% of them singletons. Trimming cost V 1 base and J 5 bases; bases outside gene matches: 4. CDR3 length: 15 amino acids. The germline gives CDR1 SGHTA, CDR2 FQGTGA. Sequenced input: PBMCs or T cells enriched from blood (not recorded which). This receptor was identified in a man in his forties who had recovered from COVID-19. This sequence joins TRBV7-3 and TRBJ2-3; the match to TRBD2 covers 9 bases. CDR3 region: CASSLIAGEVDTQYF. The DNA for the CDR3 is TGTGCCAGCAGCTTAATAGCGGGAGAGGTAGATACGCAGTATTTT.